Below, 6 T cell receptor beta chains from the same sample are listed, as sequenced in a study of blood T cell repertoires in COVID-19 (dated by TCRdb to the early 2020s). Receptor libraries were prepared by the immunoSEQ multiplex PCR assay. In its TCRdb copy, this immuneACCESS table keeps in-frame sequences only and misses some clones. Where compared with another copy, unresolved V genes explain less than half of these, and the others have no known cause. The sample contains 250,000 or so clones, roughly 90% of them found a single time. 0.94% of the sample rests with the top ten. Sample: peripheral blood. These receptors were collected from a woman between 40 and 55 years old who had recovered from COVID-19.

The gene calls are TRBV2 and TRBJ1-1; 7 nucleotides line up with TRBD1. Germline values: CDR1 SNHLY, CDR2 FYNNEI. V shed 7 bases and J 5 bases; nucleotides not matched to a gene: 4. This CDR3 is 12 amino acids long. The DNA for the CDR3 is TGTGCCAGCACGTCCAGGGGGACTGAAGCTTTCTTT. As protein: CASTSRGTEAFF.

The chain recombines TRBV5-6 with TRBJ2-3, with D perhaps matching TRBD2 (6 bases). CDR3 length equals 14 residues. Looked up from germline, CDR1 is SGHDT and CDR2 is YYEEEE. V lost 4 bases and J 2 bases, leaving 11 bases between the germline ends. Written as DNA, the CDR3 is TGTGCCAGCAGCGCCGGGACTTCCACAGATACGCAGTATTTT. Its protein product is CASSAGTSTDTQYF.

The rearrangement links TRBV6-1 to TRBJ2-7; possibly TRBD1 for D (6 bases). The CDR3 has 15 amino acids. Germline lookup yields CDR1 MNHNS and CDR2 SASEGT. V dropped 3 bases and J dropped 4 bases, with 16 bases sitting between them. This CDR3 is CASSDPAGTSYEQYF. CDR3 sequence (DNA): TGTGCCAGCAGTGACCCTGCCGGGACAAGTTACGAGCAGTACTTC.

This chain joins TRBV24-1 and TRBJ2-2, with TRBD2 matching over 8 bases. Looked up from germline, CDR1 is KGHDR and CDR2 is SFDVKD. This CDR3 is 17 amino acids long. J gave up 0 bases and V 2 bases, and 4 bases lay outside the gene matches. The CDR3 region is CATSDSTSGPNTGELFF. CDR3 bases: TGTGCCACCAGTGATTCTACTAGCGGTCCGAACACCGGGGAGCTGTTTTTT.

The V call is TRBV28, the J call TRBJ1-2; D remains ambiguous. The ends were cut back, 5 bases at V and 3 bases at J, with 19 bases in the middle. CDR3 length: 16 residues. CDR1 is MDHEN, CDR2 SYDVKM, per germline. CDR3 DNA: TGTGCCAGCAGTCGGACGGGAGGATCAAAGTACTATGGCTACACCTTC. Translation: CASSRTGGSKYYGYTF.

The chain links TRBV6-1 to TRBJ2-1, with 7 bases lining up with TRBD2. CDR3 length equals 13 residues. Trimming took 2 bases from V and 15 from J; bases not matched to a gene: 10. Per germline, CDR1 MNHNS and CDR2 SASEGT. The CDR3 nucleotides are TGTGCCAGCAGTGAATGGGAGGGCCGGTACACGTTCTTC. Protein: CASSEWEGRYTFF.